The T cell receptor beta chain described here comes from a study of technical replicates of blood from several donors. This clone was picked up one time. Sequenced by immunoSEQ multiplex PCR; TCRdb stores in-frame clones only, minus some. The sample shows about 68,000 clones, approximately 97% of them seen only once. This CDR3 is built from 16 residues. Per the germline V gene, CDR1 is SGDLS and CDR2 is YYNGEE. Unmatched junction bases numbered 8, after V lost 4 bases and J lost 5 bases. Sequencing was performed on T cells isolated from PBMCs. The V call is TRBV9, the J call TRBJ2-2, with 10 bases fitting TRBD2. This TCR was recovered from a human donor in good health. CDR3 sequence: CASSPTAGGGTGELFF. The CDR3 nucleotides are TGTGCCAGCAGCCCGACAGCGGGAGGGGGGACCGGGGAGCTGTTTTTT. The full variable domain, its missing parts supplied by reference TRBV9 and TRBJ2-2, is DSGVTQTPKHLITATGQRVTLRCSPRSGDLSVYWYQQSLDQGLQFLIQYYNGEERAKGNILERFSAQQFPDLHSELNLSSLELGDSALYFCASSPTAGGGTGELFFGEGSRLTVL.